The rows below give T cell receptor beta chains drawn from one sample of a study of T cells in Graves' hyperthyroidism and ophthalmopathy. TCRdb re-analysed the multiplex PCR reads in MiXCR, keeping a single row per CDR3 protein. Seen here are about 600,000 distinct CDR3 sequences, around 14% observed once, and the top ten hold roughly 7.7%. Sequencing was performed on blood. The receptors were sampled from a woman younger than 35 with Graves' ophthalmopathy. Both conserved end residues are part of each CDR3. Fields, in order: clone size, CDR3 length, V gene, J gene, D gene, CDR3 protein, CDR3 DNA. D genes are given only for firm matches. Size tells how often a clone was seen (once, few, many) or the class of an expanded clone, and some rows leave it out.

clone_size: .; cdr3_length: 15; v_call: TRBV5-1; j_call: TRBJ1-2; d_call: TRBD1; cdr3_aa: CASSSTGQGAVGYTF; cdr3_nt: TGCGCCAGCAGCTCTACTGGACAGGGGGCTGTTGGCTACACCTTC
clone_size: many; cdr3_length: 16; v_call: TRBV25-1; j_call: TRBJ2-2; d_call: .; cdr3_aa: CASSEWLQGNTGELFF; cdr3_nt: TGTGCCAGCAGTGAATGGTTACAGGGAAACACCGGGGAGCTGTTTTTT
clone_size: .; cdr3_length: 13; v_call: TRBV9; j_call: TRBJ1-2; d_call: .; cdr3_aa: CASSLDRFGGYTF; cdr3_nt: TGTGCCAGCAGCCTTGACAGGTTTGGTGGCTACACCTTC
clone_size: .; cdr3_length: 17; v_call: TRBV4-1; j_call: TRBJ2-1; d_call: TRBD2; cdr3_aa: CASSQDWGLAGGPQQFF; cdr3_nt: TGCGCCAGCAGCCAAGATTGGGGACTAGCGGGAGGGCCCCAGCAGTTCTTC
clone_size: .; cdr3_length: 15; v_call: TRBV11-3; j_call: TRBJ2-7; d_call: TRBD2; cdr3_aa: CASSSTSGFSYEQYF; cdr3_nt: TGTGCCAGCAGCTCGACTAGCGGGTTCTCCTACGAGCAGTACTTC
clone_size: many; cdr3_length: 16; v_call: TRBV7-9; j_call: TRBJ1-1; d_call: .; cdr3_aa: CASSQLNGGMNTEAFF; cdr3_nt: TGTGCCAGCAGCCAACTCAACGGGGGCATGAACACTGAAGCTTTCTTT
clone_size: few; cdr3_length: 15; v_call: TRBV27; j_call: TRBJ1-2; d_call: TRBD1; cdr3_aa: CASSLSTGSGRGYTF; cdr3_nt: TGTGCCAGCAGTTTATCGACAGGGTCAGGGCGGGGCTACACCTTC
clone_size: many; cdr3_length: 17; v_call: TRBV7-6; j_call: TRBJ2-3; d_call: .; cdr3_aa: CASSLTPRLVPSYTQYF; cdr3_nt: TGTGCCAGCAGCTTAACTCCCCGACTAGTACCAAGCTATACGCAGTATTTT
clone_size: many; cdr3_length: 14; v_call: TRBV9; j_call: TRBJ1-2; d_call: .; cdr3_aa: CASSVGGNGYGYTF; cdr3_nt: TGTGCCAGCAGCGTAGGGGGTAACGGCTATGGCTACACCTTC
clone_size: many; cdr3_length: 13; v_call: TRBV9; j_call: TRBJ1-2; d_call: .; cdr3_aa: CASSVASFYGYTF; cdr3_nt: TGTGCCAGCAGCGTAGCCAGCTTCTATGGCTACACCTTC
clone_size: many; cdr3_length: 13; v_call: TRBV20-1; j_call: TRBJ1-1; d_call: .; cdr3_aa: CSARRDTNAEAFF; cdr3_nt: TGCAGTGCTAGAAGAGATACCAACGCTGAAGCTTTCTTT
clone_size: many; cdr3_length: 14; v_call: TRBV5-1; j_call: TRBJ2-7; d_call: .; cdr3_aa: CASSLAVEYYEQYF; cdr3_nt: TGCGCCAGCAGCTTGGCCGTAGAGTACTACGAGCAGTACTTC
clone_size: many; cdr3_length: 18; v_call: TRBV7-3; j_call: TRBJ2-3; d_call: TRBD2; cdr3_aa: CASSLNSASGLQTDTQYF; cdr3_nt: TGTGCCAGCAGCTTAAACAGCGCTAGCGGGTTGCAGACAGATACGCAGTATTTT
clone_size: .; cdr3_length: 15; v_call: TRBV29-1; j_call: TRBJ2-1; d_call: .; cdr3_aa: CSVEWGSVNYNEQFF; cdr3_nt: TGCAGCGTTGAATGGGGGAGCGTTAACTACAATGAGCAGTTCTTC
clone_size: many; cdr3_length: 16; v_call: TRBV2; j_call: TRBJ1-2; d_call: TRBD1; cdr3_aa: CASQNGGGAFNYGYTF; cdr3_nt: TGTGCCAGCCAGAACGGAGGGGGCGCGTTTAACTATGGCTACACCTTC
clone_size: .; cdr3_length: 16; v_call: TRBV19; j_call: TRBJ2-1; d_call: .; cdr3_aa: CATSRLGGAPYNEQFF; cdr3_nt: TGTGCCACCTCTCGTCTGGGCGGGGCCCCCTACAATGAGCAGTTCTTC
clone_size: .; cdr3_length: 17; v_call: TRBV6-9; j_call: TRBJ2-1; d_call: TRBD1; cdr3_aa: CASSYLARQGRDNEQFF; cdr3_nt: TGTGCCAGCAGTTACCTAGCAAGACAGGGTAGGGATAATGAGCAGTTCTTC
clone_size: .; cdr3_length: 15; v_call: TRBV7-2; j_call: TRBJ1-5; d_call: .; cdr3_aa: CASSLEGGGRQPQHF; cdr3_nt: TGTGCCAGCAGCTTAGAGGGTGGGGGGAGACAGCCCCAGCATTTT
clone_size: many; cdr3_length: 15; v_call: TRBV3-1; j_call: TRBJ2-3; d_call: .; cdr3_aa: CASSLTGPPAHTQYF; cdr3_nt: TGTGCCAGCAGCCTTACGGGGCCTCCCGCCCATACGCAGTATTTT
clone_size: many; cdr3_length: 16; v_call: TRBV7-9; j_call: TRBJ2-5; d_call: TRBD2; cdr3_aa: CASRNGLAGNQETQYF; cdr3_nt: TGTGCCAGCAGGAATGGACTAGCGGGCAATCAAGAGACCCAGTACTTC
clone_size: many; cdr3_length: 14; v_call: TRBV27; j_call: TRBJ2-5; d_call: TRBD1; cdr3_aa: CASSRPGQPKTQYF; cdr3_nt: TGTGCCAGCTCTCGGCCGGGACAGCCCAAAACCCAGTACTTC
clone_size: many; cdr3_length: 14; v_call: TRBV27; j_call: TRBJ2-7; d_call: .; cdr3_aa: CASSHTGRLYEQYF; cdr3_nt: TGTGCCAGCAGTCATACGGGACGGCTCTACGAGCAGTACTTC
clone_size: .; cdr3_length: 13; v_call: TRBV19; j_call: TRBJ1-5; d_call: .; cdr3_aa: CASSAGVRQPQHF; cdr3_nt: TGTGCCAGTAGTGCGGGTGTTCGGCAGCCCCAGCATTTT
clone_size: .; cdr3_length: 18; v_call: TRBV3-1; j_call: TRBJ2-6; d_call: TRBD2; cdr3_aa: CASSSPGTSASGANVLTF; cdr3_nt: TGTGCCAGCAGCTCCCCCGGGACTAGCGCCTCTGGGGCCAACGTCCTGACTTTC
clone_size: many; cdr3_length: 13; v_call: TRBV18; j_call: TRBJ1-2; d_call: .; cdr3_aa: CASSPKGGDGYTF; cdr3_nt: TGTGCCAGCTCACCAAAGGGGGGGGACGGCTACACCTTC
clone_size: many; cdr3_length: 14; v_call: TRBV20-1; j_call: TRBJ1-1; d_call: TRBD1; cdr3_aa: CSATGTGTNTEAFF; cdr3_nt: TGCAGTGCTACCGGGACAGGAACGAACACTGAAGCTTTCTTT
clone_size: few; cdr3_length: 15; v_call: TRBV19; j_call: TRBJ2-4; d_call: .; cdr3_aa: CASSMGVAAQNIQYF; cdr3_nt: TGTGCCAGTAGTATGGGGGTGGCGGCCCAAAACATTCAGTACTTC
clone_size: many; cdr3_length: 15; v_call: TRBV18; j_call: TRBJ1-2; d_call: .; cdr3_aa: CASSPPQGTTYGYTF; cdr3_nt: TGTGCCAGCTCACCACCTCAGGGGACAACCTATGGCTACACCTTC
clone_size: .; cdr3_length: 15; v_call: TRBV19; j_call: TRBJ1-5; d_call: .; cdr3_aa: CASHVGRNPGQPQHF; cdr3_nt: TGTGCCAGCCACGTAGGCAGGAACCCGGGTCAGCCCCAGCATTTT
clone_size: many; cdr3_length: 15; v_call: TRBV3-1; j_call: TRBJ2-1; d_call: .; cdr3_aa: CASSQDGTPEISQFF; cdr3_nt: TGTGCCAGCAGCCAAGACGGAACCCCAGAGATATCGCAGTTCTTC
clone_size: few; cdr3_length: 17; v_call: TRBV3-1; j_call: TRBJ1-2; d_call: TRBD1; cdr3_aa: CASSQDRHRGRFYGYTF; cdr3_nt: TGTGCCAGCAGCCAAGATCGTCACAGGGGGCGCTTTTATGGCTACACCTTC
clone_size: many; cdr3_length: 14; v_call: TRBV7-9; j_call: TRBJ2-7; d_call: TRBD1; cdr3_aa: CASTVGDRGYEQYF; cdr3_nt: TGTGCCAGCACGGTGGGGGACAGGGGGTACGAGCAGTACTTC
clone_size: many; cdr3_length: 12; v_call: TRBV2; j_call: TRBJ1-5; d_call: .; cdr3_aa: CASMGYNQPQHF; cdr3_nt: TGTGCCAGCATGGGGTACAACCAGCCCCAGCATTTT
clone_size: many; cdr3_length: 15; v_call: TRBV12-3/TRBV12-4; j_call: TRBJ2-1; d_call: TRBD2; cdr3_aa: CASRELAGGGNEQFF; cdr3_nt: TGTGCCAGCAGGGAGCTAGCGGGAGGCGGCAATGAGCAGTTCTTC
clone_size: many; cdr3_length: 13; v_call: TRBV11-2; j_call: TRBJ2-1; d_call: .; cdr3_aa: CASTGGIYNEQFF; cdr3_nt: TGTGCCAGCACTGGCGGGATATACAATGAGCAGTTCTTC
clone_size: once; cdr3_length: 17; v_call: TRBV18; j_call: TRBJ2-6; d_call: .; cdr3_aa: CASSPLAIQAGANVLTF; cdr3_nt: TGTGCCAGCTCACCACTCGCTATCCAGGCTGGGGCCAACGTCCTGACTTTC
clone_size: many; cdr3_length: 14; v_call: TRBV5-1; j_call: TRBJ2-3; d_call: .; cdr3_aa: CASSLGQGPDTQYF; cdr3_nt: TGCGCCAGCAGCTTGGGGCAGGGCCCAGATACGCAGTATTTT